This T cell receptor (beta chain) was captured by sequencing in a study of Ad26.COV2.S vaccination and SARS-CoV-2 variants. Study overall: Ad26.COV2.S, an intramuscular injection, was given once or twice 56 days apart. The study, taken as a whole, reports: Researchers reported similar non-spike TCR breadth in vaccine and placebo recipients.

This table comes from immunoSEQ multiplex PCR, and its TCRdb copy is limited to in-frame clones, with some not included. The sample records 300,000 to 400,000 clones, around 85% being singletons. CDR3 length: 15 residues. The V gene's germline CDR1 is SGHTA and CDR2 FQGNSA. With V trimmed by 6 bases and J by 6 bases, 10 bases remained unmatched. Described treatment: around 19 received Ad26.COV2.S at low or high dose, single or two shots; roughly five received placebo; per-sample allocation not given. Sampling happened 63 days after the first vaccine or placebo injection. In the case of this clone: Its matching antigen is unknown.

The J gene is TRBJ2-3, the V gene TRBV7-2, with TRBD2 matching 9 bases. The source of this sequence is a person between 18 and 65 years old who received the Ad26.COV2.S COVID-19 vaccine or a placebo. The source was peripheral blood, collected in a trial of Ad26.COV2.S vaccine versus placebo. CDR3 sequence (DNA): TGTGCCAGCAGTCCGCGGGGGGGCCAACGGGATACGCAGTATTTT. Its protein is CASSPRGGQRDTQYF.